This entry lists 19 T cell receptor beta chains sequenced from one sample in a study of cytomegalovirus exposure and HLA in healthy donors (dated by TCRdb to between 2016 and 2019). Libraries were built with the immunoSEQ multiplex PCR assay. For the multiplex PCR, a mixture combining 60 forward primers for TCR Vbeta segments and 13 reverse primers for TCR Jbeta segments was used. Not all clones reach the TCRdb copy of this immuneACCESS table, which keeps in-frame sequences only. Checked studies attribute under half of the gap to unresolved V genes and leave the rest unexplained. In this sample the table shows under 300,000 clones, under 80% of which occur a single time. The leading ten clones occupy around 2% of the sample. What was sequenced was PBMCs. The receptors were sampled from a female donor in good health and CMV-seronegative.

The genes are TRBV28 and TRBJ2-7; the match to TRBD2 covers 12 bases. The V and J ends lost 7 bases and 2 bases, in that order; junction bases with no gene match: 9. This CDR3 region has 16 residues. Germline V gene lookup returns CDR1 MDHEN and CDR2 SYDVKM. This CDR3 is CASTPSGRALTYEQYF. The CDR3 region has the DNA TGTGCCAGCACTCCTAGCGGGAGGGCCCTTACCTACGAGCAGTACTTC.

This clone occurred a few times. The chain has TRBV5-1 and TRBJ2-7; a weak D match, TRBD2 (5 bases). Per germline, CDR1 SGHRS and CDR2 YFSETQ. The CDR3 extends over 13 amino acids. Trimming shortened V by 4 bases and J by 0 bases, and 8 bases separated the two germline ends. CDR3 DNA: TGCGCCAGCAGCCTACTAGTCTCCTACGAGCAGTACTTC. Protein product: CASSLLVSYEQYF.

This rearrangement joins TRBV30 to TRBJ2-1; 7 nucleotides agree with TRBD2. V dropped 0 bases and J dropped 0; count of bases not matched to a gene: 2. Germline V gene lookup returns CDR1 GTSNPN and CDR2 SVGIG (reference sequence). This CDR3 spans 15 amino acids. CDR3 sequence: CAWSVGGTSYNEQFF. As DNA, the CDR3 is TGTGCCTGGAGTGTCGGGGGGACCTCCTACAATGAGCAGTTCTTC.

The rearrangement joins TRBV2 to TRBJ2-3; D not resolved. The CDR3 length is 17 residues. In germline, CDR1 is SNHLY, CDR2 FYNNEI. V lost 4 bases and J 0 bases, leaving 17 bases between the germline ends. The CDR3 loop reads CASSAHLSAESTDTQYF. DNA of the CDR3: TGTGCCAGCAGTGCCCACCTATCGGCGGAAAGCACAGATACGCAGTATTTT.

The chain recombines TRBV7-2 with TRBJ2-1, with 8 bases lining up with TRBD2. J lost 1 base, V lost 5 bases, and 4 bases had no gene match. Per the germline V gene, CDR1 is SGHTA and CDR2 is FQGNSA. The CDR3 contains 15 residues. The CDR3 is CASSGTSGSYNEQFF. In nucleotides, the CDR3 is TGTGCCAGCAGCGGTACTAGCGGTTCCTACAATGAGCAGTTCTTC.

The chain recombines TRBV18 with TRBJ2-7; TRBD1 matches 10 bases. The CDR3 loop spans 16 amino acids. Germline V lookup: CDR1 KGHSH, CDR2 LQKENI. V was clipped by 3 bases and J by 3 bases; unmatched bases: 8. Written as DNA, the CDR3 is TGTGCCAGCTCACCCGCGACAGGGGGCGACCGCTACGAGCAGTACTTC. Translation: CASSPATGGDRYEQYF.

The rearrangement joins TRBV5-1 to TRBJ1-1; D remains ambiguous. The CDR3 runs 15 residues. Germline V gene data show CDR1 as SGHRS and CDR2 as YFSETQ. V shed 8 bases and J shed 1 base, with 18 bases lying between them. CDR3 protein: CASAAVMDGNTEAFF. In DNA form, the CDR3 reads TGCGCCAGTGCGGCGGTCATGGATGGGAACACTGAAGCTTTCTTT.

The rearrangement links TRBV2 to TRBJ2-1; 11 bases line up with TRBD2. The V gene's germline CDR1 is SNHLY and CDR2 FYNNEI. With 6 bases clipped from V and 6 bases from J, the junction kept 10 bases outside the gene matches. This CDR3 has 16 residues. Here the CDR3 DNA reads TGTGCCAGCAGAAGTAGCGGGAGGGCCGAACTCAATGAGCAGTTCTTC. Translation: CASRSSGRAELNEQFF.

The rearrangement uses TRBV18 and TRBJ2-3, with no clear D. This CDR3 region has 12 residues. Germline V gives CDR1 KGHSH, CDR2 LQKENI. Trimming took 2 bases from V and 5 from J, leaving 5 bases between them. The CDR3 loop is CASSPERDTQYF. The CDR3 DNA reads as TGTGCCAGCTCACCAGAGAGAGATACGCAGTATTTT.

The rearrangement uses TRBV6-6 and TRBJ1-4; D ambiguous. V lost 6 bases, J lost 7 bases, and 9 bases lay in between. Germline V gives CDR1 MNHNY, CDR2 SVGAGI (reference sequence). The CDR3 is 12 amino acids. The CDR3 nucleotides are TGTGCCAGCAGGGAGGCGGCTGAAAAACTGTTTTTT. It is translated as CASREAAEKLFF.

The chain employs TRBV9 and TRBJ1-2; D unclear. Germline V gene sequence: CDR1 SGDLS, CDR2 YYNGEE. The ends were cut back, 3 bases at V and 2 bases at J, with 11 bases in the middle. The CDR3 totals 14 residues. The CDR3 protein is CASSGQRSNYGYTF. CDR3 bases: TGTGCCAGCAGCGGACAAAGATCGAACTATGGCTACACCTTC.

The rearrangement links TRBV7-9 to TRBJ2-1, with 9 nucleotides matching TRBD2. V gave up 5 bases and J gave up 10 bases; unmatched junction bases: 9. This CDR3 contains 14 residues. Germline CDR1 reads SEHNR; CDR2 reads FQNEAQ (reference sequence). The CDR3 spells CASSALAGVSEQFF. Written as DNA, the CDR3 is TGTGCCAGCAGCGCCTTAGCGGGAGTAAGCGAGCAGTTCTTC.

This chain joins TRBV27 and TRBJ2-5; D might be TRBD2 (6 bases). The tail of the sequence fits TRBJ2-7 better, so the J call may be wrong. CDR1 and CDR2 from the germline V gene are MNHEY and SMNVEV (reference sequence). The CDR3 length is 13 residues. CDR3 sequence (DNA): TGTGCCAGCAGCAAAGCGGGTGACTACGAGCAGTACTTC. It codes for CASSKAGDYEQYF.

As DNA, the CDR3 is TGTGTCGGGACAGGTAGGGGAGGGGGTGGAAACACCATATATTTT. Protein product: CVGTGRGGGGNTIYF. The V gene is TRBV21-1, the J gene TRBJ1-3; the table calls TRBD1, which could not be checked here. TRBV21-1 is a recognized pseudogene. The CDR3 is 15 amino acids.

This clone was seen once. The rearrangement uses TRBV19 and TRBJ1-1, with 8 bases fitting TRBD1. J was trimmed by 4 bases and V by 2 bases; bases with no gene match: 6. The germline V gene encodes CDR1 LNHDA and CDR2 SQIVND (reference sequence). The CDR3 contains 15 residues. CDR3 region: CASSIRRTGSTEAFF. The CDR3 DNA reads TGTGCCAGTAGTATAAGGCGGACAGGGAGCACTGAAGCTTTCTTT. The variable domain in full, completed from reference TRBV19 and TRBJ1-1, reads DGGITQSPKYLFRKEGQNVTLSCEQNLNHDAMYWYRQDPGQGLRLIYYSQIVNDFQKGDIAEGYSVSREKKESFPLTVTSAQKNPTAFYLCASSIRRTGSTEAFFGQGTRLTVV.

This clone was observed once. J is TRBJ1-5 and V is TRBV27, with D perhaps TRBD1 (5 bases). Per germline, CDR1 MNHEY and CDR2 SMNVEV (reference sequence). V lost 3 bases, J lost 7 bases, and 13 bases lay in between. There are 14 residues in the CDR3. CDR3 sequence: CASSFEQGGQPQHF. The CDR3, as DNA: TGTGCCAGCAGTTTTGAGCAGGGAGGACAGCCCCAGCATTTT.

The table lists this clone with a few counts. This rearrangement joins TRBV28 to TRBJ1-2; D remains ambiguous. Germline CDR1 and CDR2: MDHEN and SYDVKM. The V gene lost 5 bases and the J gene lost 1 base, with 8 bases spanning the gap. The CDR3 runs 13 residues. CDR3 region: CASSLSLNYGYTF. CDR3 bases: TGTGCCAGCAGTCTCTCCCTTAACTATGGCTACACCTTC.

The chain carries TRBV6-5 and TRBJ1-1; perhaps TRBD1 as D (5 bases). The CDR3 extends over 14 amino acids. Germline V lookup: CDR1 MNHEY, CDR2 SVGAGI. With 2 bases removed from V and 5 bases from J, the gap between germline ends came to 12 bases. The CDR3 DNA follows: TGTGCCAGCAGTTACGGTCCGGGGGAAACTGAAGCTTTCTTT. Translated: CASSYGPGETEAFF.

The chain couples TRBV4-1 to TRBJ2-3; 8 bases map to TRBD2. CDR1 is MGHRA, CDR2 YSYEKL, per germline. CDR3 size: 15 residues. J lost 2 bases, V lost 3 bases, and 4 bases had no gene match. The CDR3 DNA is TGCGCCAGCAGCCACGGGACTAGTAACACAGATACGCAGTATTTT. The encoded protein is CASSHGTSNTDTQYF.